This entry features one T cell receptor beta chain sequence. Its specificity is not known. The data originate from a study of shared clonotypes between healthy human individuals. For the study at large: The plates for each donor numbered three CD4 naive, three CD4 memory, two CD8 naive and one CD8 memory. Study-wide points: The genetic and exposure-history diversity represented was limited by few donors.

For sorted subsets, approximately 0.2 ug DNA per replicate equaled approximately 30,000 T cell genomes. TCRdb's copy holds only in-frame clones and misses some; the assay was immunoSEQ multiplex PCR. The table includes roughly 1,500,000 clones, 97% to 99% detected once. Germline CDR1 reads LNHDA; CDR2 reads SQIVND (reference sequence). The CDR3 runs 15 residues. Trimming removed 5 bases from V and 1 base from J, with 11 bases in between. Sequenced sample: naive CD4+ T cells sorted from blood. Subset given: CD45RA+ positively selected. The chain couples TRBV19 to TRBJ2-2; a possible D gene is TRBD2 (6 bases). The source of this sequence is a man younger than 40 in good health. The CDR3 here is CASSGGTVNTGELFF. For the CDR3, the DNA is TGTGCCAGTAGTGGCGGGACGGTGAACACCGGGGAGCTGTTTTTT.